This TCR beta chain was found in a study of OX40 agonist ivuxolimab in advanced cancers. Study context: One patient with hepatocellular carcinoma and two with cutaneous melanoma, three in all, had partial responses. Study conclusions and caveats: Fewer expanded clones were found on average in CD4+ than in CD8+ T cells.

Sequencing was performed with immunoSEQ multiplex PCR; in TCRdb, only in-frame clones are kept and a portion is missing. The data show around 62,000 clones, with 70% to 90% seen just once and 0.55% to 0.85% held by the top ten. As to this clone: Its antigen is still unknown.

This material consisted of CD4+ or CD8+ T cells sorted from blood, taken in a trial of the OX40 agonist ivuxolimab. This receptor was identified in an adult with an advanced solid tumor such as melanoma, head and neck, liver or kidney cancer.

The CDR3 reads CSVRHPDTQYF. The CDR3 DNA follows: TGCAGCGTTAGACACCCAGATACGCAGTATTTT. This rearrangement joins TRBV29-1 to TRBJ2-3; D remains unclear. This CDR3 has 11 amino acids. The germline V gene encodes CDR1 SQVTM and CDR2 ANQGSEA. Trimming stripped 5 bases from V and 4 bases from J, with 7 bases between.